This T cell receptor beta chain was documented in a study of Ad26.COV2.S vaccination and SARS-CoV-2 variants. The V and J ends lost 2 bases and 6 bases respectively, with 10 bases between them. Per the germline V gene, CDR1 is MGHDK and CDR2 is SYGVNS. The CDR3 loop spans 13 amino acids. Sample treatment: over 15 received Ad26.COV2.S at low or high dose, single or two shots; several received placebo; per-sample allocation not given. Sample collection was performed on day 63 after the first vaccine or placebo injection. Libraries were prepared by immunoSEQ multiplex PCR; TCRdb keeps only in-frame clonotypes and omits some of them. The repertoire consists of about 680,000 clones, with more than 80% occurring once and the leading ten covering roughly 1.5%. This clone has just one count.

The TCR sequence derives from a person aged 18-60 years who received the Ad26.COV2.S COVID-19 vaccine or a placebo. The rearrangement joins TRBV25-1 to TRBJ1-2; D unclear. The sequences come from peripheral blood, collected in a trial of Ad26.COV2.S vaccine versus placebo. This CDR3 reads CASSEQLADGYTF. Here the CDR3 DNA reads TGTGCCAGCAGTGAACAGCTCGCGGATGGCTACACCTTC.